This T cell receptor beta chain was recovered during a study of lymphopenia after photon versus proton radiotherapy. The CDR3 consists of 12 residues. The junction had 8 bases not matched to a gene; V was cut back by 5 bases and J by 12 bases. Germline values: CDR1 WNHNN, CDR2 SYGVQD (reference sequence). Broader study findings: After lymphocyte nadir, photon-treated repertoires showed oligoclonal expansion, especially CD8+ Temra.

Sequencing was performed with immunoSEQ multiplex PCR; in TCRdb, only in-frame clones are kept and a portion is missing. The table has 25,000 to 30,000 clones, around 82% seen once; the top ten hold roughly a third. As to this clone: Its target is unknown.

The sample here was peripheral blood, taken from a patient treated with photon-based radiotherapy. The TCR originated in a middle-aged man with gastric cancer. The rearrangement joins TRBV10-1 to TRBJ2-7, with 9 bases aligning to TRBD2. As DNA, the CDR3 is TGCGCCAGCAGTCACCCGGGACTAGCCCCGTACTTC. It is translated as CASSHPGLAPYF.